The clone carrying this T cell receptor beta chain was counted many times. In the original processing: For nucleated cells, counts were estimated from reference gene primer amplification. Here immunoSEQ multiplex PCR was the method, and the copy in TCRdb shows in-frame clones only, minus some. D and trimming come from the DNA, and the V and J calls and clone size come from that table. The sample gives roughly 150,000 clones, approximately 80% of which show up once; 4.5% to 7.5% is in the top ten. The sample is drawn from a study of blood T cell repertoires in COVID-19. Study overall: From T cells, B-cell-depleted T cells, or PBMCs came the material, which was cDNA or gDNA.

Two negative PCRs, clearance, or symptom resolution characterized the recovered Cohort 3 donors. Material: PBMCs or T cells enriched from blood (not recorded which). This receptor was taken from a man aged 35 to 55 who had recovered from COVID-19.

The CDR3 here is CATSRESAGVSNQPQHF. CDR3 sequence (DNA): TGTGCCACCAGCAGAGAGTCGGCAGGGGTTAGCAATCAGCCCCAGCATTTT. The chain carries TRBV15 and TRBJ1-5; weak D call: TRBD1 (6 bases). Germline CDR1 is LNHNV and CDR2 is YYDKDF (reference sequence). This CDR3 is 17 amino acids long. V lost 0 bases to trimming and J lost 0 bases, with 12 bases between them.